One sample yielded the 21 T cell receptor beta chains listed below, sequenced in a study of blood T cell repertoires in COVID-19. Clones were read by immunoSEQ multiplex PCR, and TCRdb kept only the in-frame ones, dropping some. The table has about 250,000 clones, just under 85% seen once. Sequencing was done on a sample of peripheral blood. The receptors derive from an elderly man with acute or convalescent COVID-19.

The V and J genes are TRBV4-2 and TRBJ1-2, with D perhaps TRBD1 (6 bases). Trimming removed 4 bases from V and 4 bases from J, with 10 bases in between. This CDR3 has 13 amino acids. Germline-derived CDR1 and CDR2 are LGHNA and YNFKEQ. The DNA of the CDR3 is TGTGCCAGCAGCCCCGGGACAACCTATGGCTACACCTTC. Its translation is CASSPGTTYGYTF.

The V call is TRBV11-2, the J call TRBJ1-1; the D is unclear. Between the trimmed V and J ends, which lost 0 bases and 0 bases, there was a span of 5 bases. Germline CDR1 is SGHAT and CDR2 is FQNNGV. This CDR3 comprises 14 residues. The CDR3 loop reads CASSLDVVNTEAFF. CDR3 sequence (DNA): TGTGCCAGCAGCTTAGACGTTGTGAACACTGAAGCTTTCTTT. The variable domain in full, completed from reference TRBV11-2 and TRBJ1-1, reads EAGVAQSPRYKIIEKRQSVAFWCNPISGHATLYWYQQILGQGPKLLIQFQNNGVVDDSQLPKDRFSAERLKGVDSTLKIQPAKLEDSAVYLCASSLDVVNTEAFFGQGTRLTVV.

The chain employs TRBV5-4 and TRBJ2-4; D could derive from TRBD1 or TRBD2 (5 bases each). The CDR3 runs to 12 residues. CDR1 and CDR2 from the germline V gene are SGHNT and YYREEE (reference sequence). Trimming pared 4 bases from V and 9 bases from J, leaving 11 bases between. For the CDR3, the DNA is TGTGCCAGCAGCCTGGGACCGGGCATTCAGTACTTC. Protein sequence: CASSLGPGIQYF.

The V gene is TRBV6-1, the J gene TRBJ2-4, with TRBD1 matching over 11 bases. Germline CDR1 is MNHNS and CDR2 is SASEGT. The CDR3 totals 19 residues. V gave up 0 bases and J gave up 3 bases; unmatched junction bases: 10. The CDR3 nucleotides read TGTGCCAGCAGTGAAGCCCCCCCTGGACAGGGGGCTTACAAAAACATTCAGTACTTC. Amino acid sequence: CASSEAPPGQGAYKNIQYF.

This rearrangement joins TRBV2 to TRBJ1-1, with TRBD1 matching over 11 bases. The CDR3 consists of 16 residues. V was clipped by 2 bases and J by 4 bases; unmatched bases: 6. Germline V gives CDR1 SNHLY, CDR2 FYNNEI. The CDR3 coding sequence is TGTGCCAGCAGTGAAACTTGGGGGACAGGGGGCACTGAAGCTTTCTTT. It is translated as CASSETWGTGGTEAFF.

This clone was picked up a small number of times. The chain uses TRBV30 and TRBJ2-1, with TRBD2 identical over 10 bases. Trimming took 0 bases from V and 4 from J; bases not matched to a gene: 0. Germline V lookup: CDR1 GTSNPN, CDR2 SVGIG (reference sequence). This CDR3 spans 14 amino acids. In DNA, the CDR3 is TGTGCCTGGAGTGTGACTAGCGGGTACAATGAGCAGTTCTTC. Its protein product is CAWSVTSGYNEQFF.

The sample holds one count of this clone. The chain has TRBV24-1 and TRBJ1-5; 10 positions agree with TRBD1. The CDR3 has 18 amino acids. V dropped 3 bases and J dropped 1; count of bases not matched to a gene: 8. Germline V gene lookup returns CDR1 KGHDR and CDR2 SFDVKD. The CDR3 DNA is TGTGCCACCAGTGATCCTGACAGGGGGCGTGGGAGCAATCAGCCCCAGCATTTT. Its protein is CATSDPDRGRGSNQPQHF.

This clone was recorded once. The chain links TRBV27 to TRBJ2-1; 8 nucleotides match TRBD2. The germline gives CDR1 MNHEY, CDR2 SMNVEV (reference sequence). Unmatched junction bases numbered 5, after V lost 6 bases and J lost 7 bases. The CDR3 length is 13 residues. CDR3 region: CASSSGSLNEQFF. CDR3 sequence (DNA): TGTGCCAGCAGCAGCGGGAGTCTAAATGAGCAGTTCTTC.

Worth noting for this clone: At one end, the junction sequence differs from germline, possibly due to a read error. V and J are TRBV12-3 or TRBV12-4 and TRBJ2-7, with 7 bases fitting TRBD1. There are 12 residues in the CDR3. DNA for the CDR3: TGTGCCAGCAGTTTAAAGGGGGCGGCCTCCGACTTC. It yields the protein CASSLKGAASDF.

V gene TRBV7-2 combines with J gene TRBJ2-3, with 7 bases identical to TRBD2. The V gene's germline CDR1 is SGHTA and CDR2 FQGNSA. J was trimmed by 7 bases and V by 5 bases; bases with no gene match: 3. This CDR3 spans 12 amino acids. The CDR3 nucleotides read TGTGCCAGCAGCCCGGGGGGTTATACGCAGTATTTT. It translates to CASSPGGYTQYF. Drawing the rest from reference TRBV7-2 and TRBJ2-3, the complete variable domain is GAGVSQSPSNKVTEKGKDVELRCDPISGHTALYWYRQSLGQGLEFLIYFQGNSAPDKSGLPSDRFSAERTGGSVSTLTIQRTQQEDSAVYLCASSPGGYTQYFGPGTRLTVL.

The CDR3 is CASSTGGSYEQYF. CDR3 DNA sequence: TGTGCCAGCAGCACAGGGGGGTCCTACGAGCAGTACTTC. The chain joins TRBV6-5 to TRBJ2-7; TRBD1 matches at 8 bases. Trimming cost V 6 bases and J 1 base; bases outside gene matches: 2. Germline loops: CDR1 MNHEY, CDR2 SVGAGI. The CDR3 has 13 amino acids.

This chain uses TRBV2 with TRBJ2-7; 9 bases line up with TRBD2. Germline-derived CDR1 and CDR2 are SNHLY and FYNNEI. The CDR3 sequence is 15 residues long. V was clipped by 4 bases and J by 6 bases; unmatched bases: 10. The chain's CDR3 is CASSARTSVRSEQYF. The CDR3 bases are TGTGCCAGCAGTGCCAGGACTAGCGTAAGAAGCGAGCAGTACTTC.

The table lists this clone with a few counts. This chain connects TRBV19 to TRBJ1-1; no firm D call. CDR1 LNHDA and CDR2 SQIVND come from the germline V gene (reference sequence). Between the trimmed V and J ends, which lost 4 bases and 1 base, there was a span of 7 bases. CDR3 length equals 13 residues. CDR3 bases: TGTGCCAGTAGTACCTACAGGAACACTGAAGCTTTCTTT. Translation gives CASSTYRNTEAFF.

In this sample, this clone turned up a few times. The chain has TRBV30 and TRBJ2-3; 8 bases line up with TRBD2. Per the germline V gene, CDR1 is GTSNPN and CDR2 is SVGIG (reference sequence). Trimming cost V 3 bases and J 5 bases; bases outside gene matches: 16. The CDR3 has 17 residues. The CDR3 region is CAWRGPLLSGRRDTQYF. CDR3 nucleotides: TGTGCCTGGAGAGGGCCCCTCCTGAGCGGGAGAAGAGATACGCAGTATTTT.

The chain couples TRBV6-5 to TRBJ1-1; no definite D call. The CDR3 consists of 15 residues. Between the trimmed V and J ends, which lost 0 bases and 1 base, there was a span of 9 bases. Per the germline V gene, CDR1 is MNHEY and CDR2 is SVGAGI. CDR3 sequence (DNA): TGTGCCAGCAGTTACTCGAGGGCCTCGAACACTGAAGCTTTCTTT. Translated, it gives CASSYSRASNTEAFF.

This rearrangement joins TRBV5-1 to TRBJ2-1; no clear D gene. The CDR3 is 14 residues long. V lost 1 base and J 2 bases, leaving 7 bases between the germline ends. CDR1 and CDR2 (germline): SGHRS, YFSETQ. This chain's CDR3 is CASSLPPAYNEQFF. The CDR3, as DNA: TGCGCCAGCAGCTTGCCCCCGGCCTACAATGAGCAGTTCTTC.

The chain joins TRBV19 to TRBJ1-3, with 8 bases lining up with TRBD1. After removal of 6 bases from V and 7 bases from J, the junction contained 5 bases not matched to a gene. This CDR3 is built from 13 residues. Germline loops: CDR1 LNHDA, CDR2 SQIVND (reference sequence). Here the CDR3 DNA reads TGTGCCAGTAGATCAGGGGGCGCGAACACCATATATTTT. Amino acid sequence: CASRSGGANTIYF.

This chain links TRBV28 with TRBJ2-3; D might be TRBD2 (7 bases). V dropped 5 bases and J dropped 2 bases, with 17 bases sitting between them. This CDR3 region has 16 residues. Germline CDR1 and CDR2: MDHEN and SYDVKM. CDR3 nucleotide sequence: TGTGCCAGCAGTACCTCCCTGGGGGGGCTCACAGATACGCAGTATTTT. Translated: CASSTSLGGLTDTQYF.

This chain connects TRBV7-9 to TRBJ1-3; no firm D call. V lost 3 bases and J lost 9, with 12 bases in between. The CDR3 has 13 residues. Germline V lookup: CDR1 SEHNR, CDR2 FQNEAQ (reference sequence). The CDR3 DNA follows: TGTGCCAGCAGCTTGGCGGGCCTTAGCACCATATATTTT. Its protein is CASSLAGLSTIYF.

V usage is TRBV6-1 and J usage is TRBJ1-1; TRBD1 might be the D (6 bases). The CDR3 is 15 amino acids. V shed 2 bases and J shed 9 bases, with 19 bases lying between them. Germline CDR1 and CDR2: MNHNS and SASEGT. The CDR3 DNA follows: TGTGCCAGCAGTGAATCCCTCCCCACAGGGATTAAAGCTTTCTTT. Residues: CASSESLPTGIKAFF.

The J gene is TRBJ2-2, the V gene TRBV19; possible D gene TRBD1, 6 bases. The CDR3 has 19 residues. Germline CDR1 and CDR2: LNHDA and SQIVND (reference sequence). The ends were cut back, 8 bases at V and 4 bases at J, with 29 bases in the middle. The CDR3 DNA reads as TGTGCCAGTGGGGCGTTTAGAGACAGGCTTCCTATGTCCACCGGGGAGCTGTTTTTT. Amino acid sequence: CASGAFRDRLPMSTGELFF.